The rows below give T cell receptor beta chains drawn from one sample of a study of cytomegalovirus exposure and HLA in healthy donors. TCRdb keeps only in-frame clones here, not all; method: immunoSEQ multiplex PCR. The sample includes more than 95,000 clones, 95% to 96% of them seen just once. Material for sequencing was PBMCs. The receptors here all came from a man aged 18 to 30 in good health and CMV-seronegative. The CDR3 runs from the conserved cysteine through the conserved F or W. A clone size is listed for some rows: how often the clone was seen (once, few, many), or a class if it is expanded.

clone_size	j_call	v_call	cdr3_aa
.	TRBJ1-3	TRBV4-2	CASSDTGGLGNTIYF
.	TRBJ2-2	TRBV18	CASSLGLAGVGSGELFF
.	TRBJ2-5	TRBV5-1	CASVTGGETQYF
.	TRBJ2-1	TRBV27	CASSLSGGRDSYNEQFF
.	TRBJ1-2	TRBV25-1	CASSPGTALTF
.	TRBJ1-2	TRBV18	CASSTMGQASGYTF
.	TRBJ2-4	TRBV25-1	CASSNPGTSDIQYF
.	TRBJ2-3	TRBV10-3	CAVSTVERVQYF
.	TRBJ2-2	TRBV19	CASTLTGELFF
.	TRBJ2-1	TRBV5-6	CASSLVVGPSLYNEQFF
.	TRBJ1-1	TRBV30	CAWSPGQGLNTEAFF
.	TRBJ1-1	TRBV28	CASMGGRWTEAFF
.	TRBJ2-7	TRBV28	CASSNQRSSYEQYF
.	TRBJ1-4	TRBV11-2	CASSSRQGGNEKLFF
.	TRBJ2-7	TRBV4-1	CASSATSGPSYEQYF
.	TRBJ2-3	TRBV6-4	CASSPLGLFTDTQYF
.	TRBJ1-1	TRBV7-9	CASSKGGLGTEAFF
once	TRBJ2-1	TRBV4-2	CASSQERGVVAEQFF
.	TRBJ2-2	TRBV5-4	CASSTGTGTTGELFF
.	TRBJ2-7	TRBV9	CASSVGSGRGGADEQYF
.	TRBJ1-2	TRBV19	CASSPSIESYGYTF
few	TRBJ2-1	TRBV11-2	CASSVTGYNEQFF
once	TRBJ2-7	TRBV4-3	CASSRGGGKYSEQYF
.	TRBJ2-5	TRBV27	CASSPETSGRETQYF
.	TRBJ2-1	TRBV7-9	CASSSDGSRYNEQFF
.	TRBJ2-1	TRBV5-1	CASSSQYNEQFF
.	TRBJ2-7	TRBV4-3	CASSQATGVIHEQYF
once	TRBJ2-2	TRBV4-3	CASSQRVAGPNTGELFF
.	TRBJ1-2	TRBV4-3	CASSQVPGTGDYGYTF
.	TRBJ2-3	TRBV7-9	CASSAAQGALHTDTQYF
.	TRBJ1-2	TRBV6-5	CASLGQGAGYTF
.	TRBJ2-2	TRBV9	CASSVLQGSTGELFF
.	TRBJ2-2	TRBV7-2	CASSSGLPGGGELFF
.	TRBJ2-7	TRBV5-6	CASSLRGTGHYEQYF
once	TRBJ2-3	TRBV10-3	CAISEIPGQGEDTQYF
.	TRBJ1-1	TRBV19	CASSMSLRVVLNTEAFF
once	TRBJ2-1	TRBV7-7	CASSPTGDEQFF
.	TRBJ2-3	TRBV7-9	CASSLEGAGVDTQYF
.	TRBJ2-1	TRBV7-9	CASNPGQGDNEQFF
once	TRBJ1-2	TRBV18	CASSPGREAYGYTF
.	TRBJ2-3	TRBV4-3	CASSQDRGLITDTQYF
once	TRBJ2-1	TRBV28	CASSSGLAGVYNEQFF
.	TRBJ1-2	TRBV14	CASSQDTYGYTF
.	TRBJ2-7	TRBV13	CASTLRGRIGEQYF
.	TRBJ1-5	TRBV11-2	CASSFTGEDSQPQHF
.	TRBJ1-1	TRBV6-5	CASSYSSAATEAFF
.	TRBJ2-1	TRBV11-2	CATRQGVYNEQFF
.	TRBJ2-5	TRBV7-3	CASSLTNKETQYF
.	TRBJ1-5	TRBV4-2	CASSPRQGDNQPQHF
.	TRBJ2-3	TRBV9	CASTAGGSDTQYF
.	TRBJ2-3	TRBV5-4	CASTLAGAGDTQYF
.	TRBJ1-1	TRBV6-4	CASSERADTEAFF
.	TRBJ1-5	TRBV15	CATSSSDRGDQPQHF